This entry is about one TCR beta chain. Antigen unknown. The data were taken from a study of cytomegalovirus exposure and HLA in healthy donors. Study-level results: Usually a TCR sequence was rare, but some public TCRs were found in many donors.

The PCR ran on 60 Vbeta and 13 Jbeta primers. TCRdb's copy holds only in-frame clones and misses some; the assay was immunoSEQ multiplex PCR. This table holds 150,000 to 200,000 clones, 75% to 85% found once. In germline, CDR1 is SEHNR, CDR2 FQNEAQ (reference sequence). There are 13 residues in the CDR3. The V gene lost 4 bases and the J gene lost 8 bases, with 12 bases spanning the gap. Sequenced: PBMCs. This TCR derives from a girl aged 2 to 10 in good health and CMV-seropositive. The gene calls are TRBV7-9 and TRBJ2-4; D is possibly TRBD2 (5 bases). The CDR3 loop is CASSSWVGDIQYF. CDR3 DNA: TGTGCCAGCAGCTCGTGGGTCGGGGACATTCAGTACTTC.